The sequence of this T cell receptor beta chain was determined in a study of control samples from healthy donors and cancer patients. Method: immunoSEQ multiplex PCR; TCRdb's copy keeps in-frame clones and lacks some. Seen here are 150,000 to 200,000 clones, around nine tenths observed once, and the top ten hold more than 1.3%. This CDR3 has 14 amino acids. V lost 0 bases to trimming and J lost 1 base, with 6 bases between them. CDR1 SGHNT and CDR2 YENEEA come from the germline V gene. The TCR comes from a man aged 30-40 years in good health. This chain uses TRBV11-3 with TRBJ2-5; D remains ambiguous. Material for sequencing was blood. For the CDR3, the DNA is TGTGCCAGCAGCTTAGATTCGCGCCAAGAGACCCAGTACTTC. It yields the protein CASSLDSRQETQYF.